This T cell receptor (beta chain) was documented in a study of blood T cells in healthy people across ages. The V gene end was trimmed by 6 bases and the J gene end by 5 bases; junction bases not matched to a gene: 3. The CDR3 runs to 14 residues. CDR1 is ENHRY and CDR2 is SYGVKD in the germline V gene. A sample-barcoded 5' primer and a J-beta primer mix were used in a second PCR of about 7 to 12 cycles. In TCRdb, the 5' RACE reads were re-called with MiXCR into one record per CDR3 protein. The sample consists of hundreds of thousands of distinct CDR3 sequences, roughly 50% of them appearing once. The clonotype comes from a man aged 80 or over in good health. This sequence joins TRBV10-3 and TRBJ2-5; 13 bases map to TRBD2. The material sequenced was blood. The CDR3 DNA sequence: TGTGCCATCAGAGGGACTAGCGGGACGGAGACCCAGTACTTC. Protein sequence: CAIRGTSGTETQYF.